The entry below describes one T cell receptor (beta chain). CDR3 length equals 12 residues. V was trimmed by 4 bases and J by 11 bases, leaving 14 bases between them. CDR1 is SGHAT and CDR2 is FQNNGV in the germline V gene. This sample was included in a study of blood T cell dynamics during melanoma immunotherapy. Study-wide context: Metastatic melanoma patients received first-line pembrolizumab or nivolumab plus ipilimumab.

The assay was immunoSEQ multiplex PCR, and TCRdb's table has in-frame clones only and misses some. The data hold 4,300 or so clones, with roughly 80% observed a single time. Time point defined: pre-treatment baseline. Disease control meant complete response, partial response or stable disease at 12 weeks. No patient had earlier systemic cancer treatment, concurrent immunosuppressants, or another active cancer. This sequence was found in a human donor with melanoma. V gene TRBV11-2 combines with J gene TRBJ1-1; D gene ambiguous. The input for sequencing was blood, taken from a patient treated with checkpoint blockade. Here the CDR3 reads CASSSVSGDAFF. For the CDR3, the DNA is TGTGCCAGCAGCTCGGTGTCCGGGGATGCTTTCTTT.